What follows is one T cell receptor beta chain and its context. This sample was included in a study of T cell clones after liver transplantation. The CDR3 runs 13 residues. The V gene's germline CDR1 is KGHSH and CDR2 LQKENI. The ends were cut back, 1 base at V and 2 bases at J, with 6 bases in the middle. The protocol was immunoSEQ multiplex PCR, while the TCRdb copy is restricted to in-frame clones and leaves out a portion. The table shows 49,000 or so clones, with approximately 71% occurring only once. This clonotype was obtained from a human patient who received a liver transplant. Some of the T cells may derive from the graft donor. The chain links TRBV18 to TRBJ2-7; D gene ambiguous. The sample here was CD4+ T cells from blood, taken about 56 months after liver transplant. The CDR3 DNA is TGTGCCAGCTCACCACTCGGAACCTACGAGCAGTACTTC. Its protein is CASSPLGTYEQYF.